The 30 T cell receptor beta chains listed next were all sequenced from one sample in a study of OX40 agonist ivuxolimab in advanced cancers. Here immunoSEQ multiplex PCR was the method, and the copy in TCRdb shows in-frame clones only, minus some. This sample has fewer than 90,000 clones, with roughly nine tenths found just once. The source material was CD4+ or CD8+ T cells sorted from blood, sampled in a trial of the OX40 agonist ivuxolimab. The origin of the receptors is an adult with an advanced solid tumor such as melanoma, head and neck, liver or kidney cancer.

V is TRBV15 and J is TRBJ2-3, with 7 bases fitting TRBD2. After removal of 5 bases from V and 6 bases from J, the junction contained 8 bases not matched to a gene. There are 14 residues in the CDR3. The germline V gene has CDR1 LNHNV and CDR2 YYDKDF (reference sequence). Written as DNA, the CDR3 is TGTGCCACCAGCCGTACCGCGGGAGCGGATACGCAGTATTTT. Translating it yields CATSRTAGADTQYF. The variable domain in full, with the rest retrieved from reference TRBV15 and TRBJ2-3, is DAMVIQNPRYQVTQFGKPVTLSCSQTLNHNVMYWYQQKSSQAPKLLFHYYDKDFNNEADTPDNFQSRRPNTSFCFLDIRSPGLGDTAMYLCATSRTAGADTQYFGPGTRLTVL.

This clone has only a few counts. This sequence joins TRBV18 and TRBJ1-2; 9 positions match TRBD1. Germline CDR1 reads KGHSH; CDR2 reads LQKENI. The CDR3 runs to 14 residues. The J segment lost 4 bases and the V segment lost 2 bases, leaving 2 bases of the junction unmatched. In nucleotides, the CDR3 is TGTGCCAGCTCACCAGGGGGACAGGGCTATGGCTACACCTTC. Translation: CASSPGGQGYGYTF.

The CDR3 nucleotides are TGTGCCAGCAGTTCCCTACTAGCGGGTGGGCCCCATGAGCAGTTCTTC. It encodes CASSSLLAGGPHEQFF. The chain joins TRBV27 to TRBJ2-1; 9 bases fit TRBD2. Germline CDR1 reads MNHEY; CDR2 reads SMNVEV (reference sequence). The V and J ends lost 4 bases and 8 bases, in that order; junction bases with no gene match: 12. The CDR3 runs to 16 residues.

The rearrangement joins TRBV6-1 to TRBJ1-1; D gene uncertain. The CDR3 contains 13 residues. V was clipped by 2 bases and J by 5 bases, with 9 bases between them. Germline CDR1 and CDR2: MNHNS and SASEGT. CDR3 bases: TGTGCCAGCAGTGAATTGATACAGACTGAAGCTTTCTTT. Amino acids: CASSELIQTEAFF.

The V call is TRBV6-6, the J call TRBJ2-7; TRBD1 matches 10 bases. V was clipped by 6 bases and J by 1 base; unmatched bases: 6. The CDR3 is 15 residues long. In germline, CDR1 is MNHNY, CDR2 SVGAGI (reference sequence). Here the CDR3 reads CASSETGGKSYEQYF. The CDR3 nucleotides are TGTGCCAGCAGCGAGACAGGGGGCAAATCCTACGAGCAGTACTTC.

This clone was detected only once. This chain connects TRBV5-4 to TRBJ2-4, with TRBD1 matching 9 bases. V lost 4 bases to trimming and J lost 4 bases; unmatched junction nucleotides: 6. Germline V gene data show CDR1 as SGHNT and CDR2 as YYREEE (reference sequence). This CDR3 contains 15 residues. CDR3 in amino acids: CASSLETGGKNIQYF. CDR3 in DNA: TGTGCCAGCAGCCTAGAGACAGGGGGAAAAAACATTCAGTACTTC.

The chain is built from TRBV6-1 and TRBJ1-5; D is unclear. The germline CDR1 and CDR2 sequences are MNHNS and SASEGT. Trimming took 4 bases from V and 0 from J, leaving 13 bases between them. CDR3 length: 16 amino acids. The CDR3 coding sequence is TGTGCCAGCAGTGGAAGAAGCGGCAATAGCAATCAGCCCCAGCATTTT. Protein sequence: CASSGRSGNSNQPQHF.

This rearrangement joins TRBV7-3 to TRBJ1-2; the match to TRBD1 covers 9 bases. Looked up from germline, CDR1 is SGHTA and CDR2 is FQGTGA. V shed 5 bases, J shed 6 bases, and the junction held 13 bases outside the gene matches. This CDR3 comprises 16 residues. The DNA of the CDR3 is TGTGCCAGCAGCCCAGAGGCCGGGACAGGGTATAATGGCTACACCTTC. It yields the protein CASSPEAGTGYNGYTF.

The chain recombines TRBV19 with TRBJ2-6; TRBD2 matches at 12 bases. The V segment lost 3 bases and the J segment 4 bases; nucleotides outside the gene matches: 7. CDR3 length equals 18 residues. The germline V gene encodes CDR1 LNHDA and CDR2 SQIVND (reference sequence). The CDR3 sequence is CASSIATSGSPGANVLTF. CDR3 in DNA: TGTGCCAGTAGTATCGCGACTAGCGGGAGCCCCGGGGCCAACGTCCTGACTTTC.

Details on this clone: At one end, the junction sequence differs from germline, possibly due to a read error. The sample has other DNA sequences that encode this CDR3 too. The chain employs TRBV20-1 and TRBJ2-5; D not resolved. There are 11 residues in the CDR3. Germline loops: CDR1 DFQATT, CDR2 SNEGSKA (reference sequence). CDR3 amino acids: CSASPGETQYF. CDR3 DNA: TGCAGCGCTAGTCCCGGGGAGACCCAGTACTTC.

The DNA for the CDR3 is TGTGCCTGCGGCCCTTATAGCAATCAGCCCCAGCATTTT. Translated, it gives CACGPYSNQPQHF. The rearrangement uses TRBV2 and TRBJ1-5, with D uncertain. The CDR3 contains 13 residues. Trimming removed 11 bases at V and 0 bases at J, with 11 bases between. Germline V gene sequence: CDR1 SNHLY, CDR2 FYNNEI. Combining the CDR3 with reference TRBV2 and TRBJ1-5 gives the whole variable domain EPEVTQTPSHQVTQMGQEVILRCVPISNHLYFYWYRQILGQKVEFLVSFYNNEISEKSEIFDDQFSVERPDGSNFTLKIRSTKLEDSAMYFCACGPYSNQPQHFGDGTRLSIL.

This clone is classed as medium-sized. The chain recombines TRBV9 with TRBJ2-3, with TRBD2 matching over 9 bases. V lost 2 bases, J lost 11 bases, and 9 bases stayed unmatched. CDR3 size: 14 residues. The germline gives CDR1 SGDLS, CDR2 YYNGEE. Here the CDR3 DNA reads TGTGCCAGCAGCGTTGACCCCGCGGGAGGGCAGCAGTATTTT. As protein: CASSVDPAGGQQYF.

The chain joins TRBV5-8 to TRBJ1-5; D is possibly TRBD1 (6 bases). This CDR3 spans 15 amino acids. CDR1 is SGHTS, CDR2 YDEGEE, per germline. Trimming left V 5 bases short and J 6 bases short, with 18 bases between. The CDR3 loop is CASRIGTLTSQPQHF. The CDR3 region has the DNA TGTGCCAGCAGGATTGGGACACTCACTAGTCAGCCCCAGCATTTT.

The chain employs TRBV27 and TRBJ2-3; D is uncertain. V was pared by 5 bases and J by 1 base, with 10 bases between. The V gene's germline CDR1 is MNHEY and CDR2 SMNVEV (reference sequence). The CDR3 is 14 residues long. This chain's CDR3 is CASSVRAGTDTQYF. CDR3 DNA sequence: TGTGCCAGCAGTGTTAGGGCGGGCACAGATACGCAGTATTTT.

The genes are TRBV7-9 and TRBJ1-1, with a weak D call TRBD1 (6 bases). Germline-derived CDR1 and CDR2 are SEHNR and FQNEAQ (reference sequence). The ends were cut back, 5 bases at V and 3 bases at J, with 22 bases in the middle. The CDR3 spans 17 residues. The DNA for the CDR3 is TGTGCCAGCAGCCCTCGAACGGGGAGGGGGAGGGACACTGAAGCTTTCTTT. It specifies CASSPRTGRGRDTEAFF.

The gene calls are TRBV9 and TRBJ2-1; TRBD1 is a possible D gene (5 bases). CDR1 is SGDLS and CDR2 is YYNGEE in the germline V gene. The CDR3 runs 15 residues. V was cut by 0 bases and J by 4 bases, with 11 bases left in between. CDR3 DNA: TGTGCCAGCAGCGTAGCAGGACACCCTTACAATGAGCAGTTCTTC. Translated: CASSVAGHPYNEQFF. The full variable domain, its missing parts supplied by reference TRBV9 and TRBJ2-1, is DSGVTQTPKHLITATGQRVTLRCSPRSGDLSVYWYQQSLDQGLQFLIQYYNGEERAKGNILERFSAQQFPDLHSELNLSSLELGDSALYFCASSVAGHPYNEQFFGPGTRLTVL.

The V call is TRBV7-3, the J call TRBJ2-3, with D unclear. V shed 2 bases and J shed 2 bases, with 8 bases lying between them. CDR1 and CDR2 from the germline V gene are SGHTA and FQGTGA. This CDR3 region has 14 residues. The CDR3 is CASSLGQDTDTQYF. The CDR3 region has the DNA TGTGCCAGCAGCTTAGGGCAGGACACAGATACGCAGTATTTT.

The gene calls are TRBV5-1 and TRBJ2-2; TRBD2 agrees at 8 bases. The germline V gene has CDR1 SGHRS and CDR2 YFSETQ. CDR3 length: 16 residues. With V trimmed by 2 bases and J by 3 bases, 6 bases remained unmatched. Here the CDR3 reads CASSFQSGSDTGELFF. CDR3 nucleotide sequence: TGCGCCAGCAGCTTCCAGAGCGGGAGCGACACCGGGGAGCTGTTTTTT.

The chain recombines TRBV28 with TRBJ1-4, with 9 bases fitting TRBD1. Germline values: CDR1 MDHEN, CDR2 SYDVKM. This CDR3 region has 14 residues. V lost 4 bases and J lost 11; bases outside the gene matches: 8. CDR3 in DNA: TGTGCCAGCAGTTCGGGACAGGGAATTGGGAAACTGTTTTTT. This codes for CASSSGQGIGKLFF.

J is TRBJ1-5 and V is TRBV6-1; 8 nucleotides align to TRBD1. This CDR3 region has 16 residues. V shed 4 bases, J shed 1 base, and the junction held 6 bases outside the gene matches. Germline CDR1 MNHNS, CDR2 SASEGT. The CDR3 DNA reads as TGTGCCAGCAGTGCCGGACAGGGAGGGAGCAATCAGCCCCAGCATTTT. Translating it yields CASSAGQGGSNQPQHF.

This chain uses TRBV30 with TRBJ1-1; the D gene is possibly TRBD1 (5 bases). Trimming stripped 5 bases from V and 0 bases from J, with 7 bases between. The germline V gene encodes CDR1 GTSNPN and CDR2 SVGIG (reference sequence). The CDR3 sequence is 12 residues long. CDR3 coding DNA: TGTGCCTGGGACAGATTGAACACTGAAGCTTTCTTT. Its translation: CAWDRLNTEAFF.

The chain carries TRBV2 and TRBJ2-7; no clear D gene. This CDR3 has 13 residues. CDR1 and CDR2 from the germline V gene are SNHLY and FYNNEI. V was trimmed by 7 bases and J by 2 bases, leaving 12 bases between them. CDR3 region: CASTGSRAYEQYF. The CDR3 nucleotides are TGTGCCAGCACTGGGTCTCGGGCCTACGAGCAGTACTTC.

V usage is TRBV7-3 and J usage is TRBJ2-2; 9 bases line up with TRBD1. V shed 0 bases, J shed 6 bases, and the junction held 8 bases outside the gene matches. Germline assignment: CDR1 SGHTA and CDR2 FQGTGA. The CDR3 runs to 17 residues. The CDR3 coding sequence is TGTGCCAGCAGCTTAACGGGACAGGGCATGTTAGCCGGGGAGCTGTTTTTT. Encoded protein: CASSLTGQGMLAGELFF.

The J gene is TRBJ1-3, the V gene TRBV5-1; D is perhaps TRBD1 (5 bases). There are 18 residues in the CDR3. V lost 4 bases and J lost 0, with 20 bases in between. Germline V CDR1 and CDR2: SGHRS, YFSETQ. This CDR3 reads CASSRRELGQYSGNTIYF. The CDR3 DNA follows: TGCGCCAGCAGCCGGAGGGAGCTGGGGCAATACTCTGGAAACACCATATATTTT.

The chain joins TRBV11-1 to TRBJ2-2; 8 bases match TRBD2. Trimming took 3 bases from V and 6 from J; bases not matched to a gene: 6. From germline, CDR1 is SGHAT and CDR2 FQDESV (reference sequence). The length of the CDR3 is 15 residues. The CDR3 loop reads CASSLWTSRAGELFF. CDR3 DNA: TGTGCCAGCAGCTTGTGGACTAGCCGGGCCGGGGAGCTGTTTTTT.

V usage is TRBV7-8 and J usage is TRBJ1-1; unclear D gene. CDR1 is SGHVS, CDR2 FQNEAQ, per germline. The CDR3 has 15 amino acids. V was trimmed by 1 base and J by 1 base, leaving 10 bases between them. The CDR3 coding sequence is TGTGCCAGCAGCTTAGACCTAATCGGGAACACTGAAGCTTTCTTT. This translates into CASSLDLIGNTEAFF.

The chain joins TRBV7-6 to TRBJ2-2, with a possible D match to TRBD1 (5 bases). The length of the CDR3 is 17 residues. V lost 1 base and J 1 base, leaving 13 bases between the germline ends. The V gene's germline CDR1 is SGHVS and CDR2 FNYEAQ. DNA for the CDR3: TGTGCCAGCAGCTTAGAGGGGTCCGTTAGGAACACCGGGGAGCTGTTTTTT. Its protein is CASSLEGSVRNTGELFF. The full variable domain, completed using reference TRBV7-6 and TRBJ2-2, is GAGVSQSPRYKVTKRGQDVALRCDPISGHVSLYWYRQALGQGPEFLTYFNYEAQQDKSGLPNDRFSAERPEGSISTLTIQRTEQRDSAMYRCASSLEGSVRNTGELFFGEGSRLTVL.

V gene TRBV23-1 combines with J gene TRBJ2-7; D tentatively reads TRBD1 or TRBD2 (5 bases each). TRBV23-1 is filed as an ORF, its function uncertain. CDR3 length equals 16 residues. Trimming pared 0 bases from V and 2 bases from J, leaving 14 bases between. As DNA, the CDR3 is TGCGCCAGCAGTCAATCGAACGTAGTGGGGGCCTACGAGCAGTACTTC. Translation gives CASSQSNVVGAYEQYF.

The genes are TRBV30 and TRBJ2-3, with 8 nucleotides matching TRBD1. J was trimmed by 1 base and V by 4 bases; bases with no gene match: 4. This CDR3 has 14 residues. Germline-derived CDR1 and CDR2 are GTSNPN and SVGIG (reference sequence). The CDR3 nucleotides read TGTGCCTGGACTCCGACAGGGGGCACAGATACGCAGTATTTT. Translating it yields CAWTPTGGTDTQYF.

The chain is built from TRBV7-2 and TRBJ1-2; D is unresolved. The germline CDR1 and CDR2 sequences are SGHTA and FQGNSA. V gave up 4 bases and J gave up 2 bases, with 11 bases separating them. The CDR3 totals 14 residues. The CDR3 spells CASSSKQPNYGYTF. CDR3 sequence (DNA): TGTGCCAGCAGCTCTAAACAGCCGAACTATGGCTACACCTTC.